Reported below is one T cell receptor beta chain. Locally advanced or metastatic urothelial carcinoma affected all patients. The CDR3 consists of 14 residues. Trimming cost V 4 bases and J 3 bases; bases outside gene matches: 5. Germline V gene lookup returns CDR1 LNHDA and CDR2 SQIVND (reference sequence). The sample comes from a study of PD-L1 blockade in urothelial cancer. Study in general: Administration of atezolizumab to patients began at some point between 2014 and 2016, at 1,200 mg intravenously every 3 weeks.

Assay used: immunoSEQ multiplex PCR; TCRdb lists only in-frame clones, some missing. The sample shows 70,000 to 85,000 clones, about 85% of them seen only once. This TCR derives from a man aged 70-80 years with urothelial cancer. Sequencing used PBMCs, obtained around atezolizumab (anti-PD-L1) treatment. J is TRBJ1-1 and V is TRBV19, with 7 bases identical to TRBD1. CDR3 protein: CASSTTGFDTEAFF. For the CDR3, the DNA is TGTGCCAGTAGTACGACAGGGTTTGACACTGAAGCTTTCTTT.